The next 16 T cell receptor beta chains were all read from a single sample in a study of PD-L1 blockade in urothelial cancer. The assay was immunoSEQ multiplex PCR, and TCRdb's table has in-frame clones only and misses some. Among 25,000 to 35,000 clones listed, approximately 81% were seen once. Time point: peripheral blood 6 weeks after treatment start. The sequenced sample was PBMCs, obtained around atezolizumab (anti-PD-L1) treatment. Receptors were obtained from a man aged 65 to 85 with urothelial cancer.

V usage is TRBV15 and J usage is TRBJ2-5, with D unclear. The CDR3 has 14 residues. Germline CDR1 is LNHNV and CDR2 is YYDKDF (reference sequence). Trimming cost V 0 bases and J 1 base, with 6 bases left between them. CDR3 nucleotides: TGTGCCACCAGCAGAGACGGCGGCCAAGAGACCCAGTACTTC. It encodes CATSRDGGQETQYF. The whole variable domain, filled in from reference TRBV15 and TRBJ2-5, reads DAMVIQNPRYQVTQFGKPVTLSCSQTLNHNVMYWYQQKSSQAPKLLFHYYDKDFNNEADTPDNFQSRRPNTSFCFLDIRSPGLGDTAMYLCATSRDGGQETQYFGPGTRLLVL.

CDR3 coding DNA: TGTGCCAGTAGTTTTCGACCCGAGGGTGTCTACGAGCAGTACTTC. This sequence encodes CASSFRPEGVYEQYF. This chain links TRBV19 with TRBJ2-7, with D perhaps matching TRBD2 (5 bases). This CDR3 spans 15 amino acids. Germline V gene data show CDR1 as LNHDA and CDR2 as SQIVND (reference sequence). Trimming took 5 bases from V and 3 from J, leaving 17 bases between them.

V and J are TRBV27 and TRBJ2-5, with a possible D match to TRBD1 (5 bases). The CDR3 loop spans 16 amino acids. Germline loops: CDR1 MNHEY, CDR2 SMNVEV (reference sequence). Deletions cut 4 bases from V and 8 bases from J, with 23 bases between. The CDR3, as DNA: TGTGCCAGCAGTTCAGTCTCAGGGCTCCCCGGAAGAACCCAGTACTTC. Translation: CASSSVSGLPGRTQYF.

The chain carries TRBV14 and TRBJ2-5; weak D call: TRBD1 (5 bases). Germline CDR1 reads SGHDN; CDR2 reads FVKESK. The length of the CDR3 is 15 residues. Trimming removed 1 base at V and 5 bases at J, with 14 bases between. CDR3 in DNA: TGTGCCAGCAGCCAAGCCGTTAGAGCAGGGGAGACCCAGTACTTC. Its translation is CASSQAVRAGETQYF.

For the CDR3, the DNA is TGTGCCAGCAGCCTGTGGTCTGGAGCCAACACAGATACGCAGTATTTT. Encoded protein: CASSLWSGANTDTQYF. J is TRBJ2-3 and V is TRBV7-2; no definite D call. The CDR3 runs to 16 residues. Trimming stripped 5 bases from V and 2 bases from J, with 17 bases between. The V gene's germline CDR1 is SGHTA and CDR2 FQGNSA. Full variable domain (remainder filled in from reference TRBV7-2 and TRBJ2-3): GAGVSQSPSNKVTEKGKDVELRCDPISGHTALYWYRQSLGQGLEFLIYFQGNSAPDKSGLPSDRFSAERTGGSVSTLTIQRTQQEDSAVYLCASSLWSGANTDTQYFGPGTRLTVL.

This clone was observed a few times. The V and J genes are TRBV4-1 and TRBJ2-3; 11 bases match TRBD1. Germline V gene sequence: CDR1 MGHRA, CDR2 YSYEKL. This CDR3 comprises 15 residues. Trimming at V came to 4 bases and at J to 5 bases, leaving 5 bases not matched to a gene. The CDR3 loop is CASSLGQGEIDTQYF. The CDR3 bases are TGCGCCAGCAGCCTGGGACAGGGGGAGATAGATACGCAGTATTTT.

The chain links TRBV29-1 to TRBJ1-2; a weak D match, TRBD1 (5 bases). The CDR3 contains 13 residues. Trimming cost V 5 bases and J 4 bases, with 14 bases left between them. Germline V gives CDR1 SQVTM, CDR2 ANQGSEA. The CDR3 region is CSVSPGGAYGYTF. In nucleotides, the CDR3 is TGCAGCGTTAGTCCGGGAGGGGCCTATGGCTACACCTTC.

The table lists this clone with a count of one. The CDR3 sequence: CASTTWRGGNNEQFF. As DNA, the CDR3 is TGTGCCAGCACCACGTGGCGGGGGGGAAACAATGAGCAGTTCTTC. This chain connects TRBV7-9 to TRBJ2-1, with 9 nucleotides matching TRBD2. The CDR3 is 15 amino acids. Germline assignment: CDR1 SEHNR and CDR2 FQNEAQ (reference sequence). The V gene end was trimmed by 7 bases and the J gene end by 5 bases; junction bases not matched to a gene: 9.

The V gene is TRBV7-3, the J gene TRBJ2-2; tentatively, D is TRBD2 (6 bases). The CDR3 contains 13 residues. Germline V gives CDR1 SGHTA, CDR2 FQGTGA. V dropped 9 bases and J dropped 0 bases, with 8 bases sitting between them. CDR3 region: CASRLANTGELFF. CDR3 coding DNA: TGTGCCAGTCGACTAGCGAACACCGGGGAGCTGTTTTTT.

The rearrangement links TRBV14 to TRBJ1-4, with 10 bases fitting TRBD1. The V and J ends lost 4 bases and 8 bases, in that order; junction bases with no gene match: 7. The CDR3 has 15 residues. Germline loops: CDR1 SGHDN, CDR2 FVKESK. The CDR3 nucleotides are TGTGCCAGCAGCCGATGGGACAGGGGAGGGGAAAAACTGTTTTTT. It codes for CASSRWDRGGEKLFF.

The chain couples TRBV5-4 to TRBJ2-3; 10 nucleotides agree with TRBD1. Germline V gives CDR1 SGHNT, CDR2 YYREEE (reference sequence). This CDR3 region has 16 residues. With V trimmed by 1 base and J by 2 bases, 4 bases remained unmatched. The CDR3 region is CASSLRTGGITDTQYF. DNA for the CDR3: TGTGCCAGCAGCTTGCGGACAGGGGGTATCACAGATACGCAGTATTTT.

The CDR3 loop is CAWSMGGTGNTIYF. The CDR3 nucleotides are TGTGCCTGGAGTATGGGGGGTACTGGAAACACCATATATTTT. V usage is TRBV30 and J usage is TRBJ1-3; D possibly corresponds to TRBD1 (5 bases). Germline values: CDR1 GTSNPN, CDR2 SVGIG (reference sequence). CDR3 length: 14 amino acids. V was pared by 2 bases and J by 2 bases, with 10 bases between.

The chain carries TRBV29-1 and TRBJ2-7, with D maybe TRBD1 (6 bases). The CDR3 spans 12 residues. V was shortened by 2 bases and J by 4 bases, with 9 bases between the two germline ends. Germline CDR1 is SQVTM and CDR2 is ANQGSEA. Here the CDR3 reads CSVETGKYEQYF. CDR3 nucleotides: TGCAGCGTTGAAACAGGGAAATACGAGCAGTACTTC.

The V and J genes are TRBV4-1 and TRBJ2-5; the match to TRBD2 covers 10 bases. The germline V gene encodes CDR1 MGHRA and CDR2 YSYEKL. V lost 2 bases, J lost 1 base, and 7 bases stayed unmatched. The CDR3 has 17 residues. The CDR3, as DNA: TGCGCCAGCAGCCAAAGCGGGCTAGCGGGGGTCCAAGAGACCCAGTACTTC. It encodes CASSQSGLAGVQETQYF.

The chain carries TRBV29-1 and TRBJ1-1, with no clear D. The CDR3 is 13 residues long. V dropped 1 base and J dropped 4 bases, with 10 bases sitting between them. The germline gives CDR1 SQVTM, CDR2 ANQGSEA. CDR3 nucleotides: TGCAGCGTTGAAGGAGTCCGGGGCACTGAAGCTTTCTTT. Translating gives CSVEGVRGTEAFF.

V gene TRBV27 combines with J gene TRBJ2-1; 9 bases are a match to TRBD2. In germline, CDR1 is MNHEY, CDR2 SMNVEV (reference sequence). The CDR3 is 19 residues long. The ends lost 6 bases at V and 0 bases at J; junction bases unmatched: 15. The CDR3, as DNA: TGTGCCAGCAGGGGGCAATCTACTAGCGGGCGGAGCTCCTACAATGAGCAGTTCTTC. It is translated as CASRGQSTSGRSSYNEQFF.